The rows below give T cell receptor beta chains drawn from one sample of a study of T cells in Graves' hyperthyroidism and ophthalmopathy. MiXCR was run by TCRdb on the multiplex PCR reads, yielding one entry per CDR3 protein. This sample has about 200,000 distinct CDR3 sequences, with about 15% found just once. Sequenced sample: blood. The receptors were gathered from a man aged 45-60 years with Graves' hyperthyroidism. CDR3s include the opening cysteine and the closing phenylalanine or tryptophan. A D gene is named only where the DNA matches it firmly. Size is omitted from some rows. Given values are once, few, many or a class for expanded clones.

D	V	size	J	DNA	CDR3
.	TRBV20-1	few	TRBJ1-5	TGCAGTGCTAACGACGGCAGCAGCAATCAGCCCCAGCATTTT	CSANDGSSNQPQHF
TRBD2	TRBV10-2	.	TRBJ2-1	TGCGCCAGTAGGGGGACTAGCGGGAGAGGTAATGAGCAGTTCTTC	CASRGTSGRGNEQFF
.	TRBV28	.	TRBJ1-5	TGTGCCAGCAGACCCCAATTGTACACTAGCAATCAGCCCCAGCATTTT	CASRPQLYTSNQPQHF
.	TRBV5-1	few	TRBJ1-5	TGCGCCAGCAGCTCAGTAGGGAATAGCAATCAGCCCCAGCATTTT	CASSSVGNSNQPQHF
.	TRBV3-1	many	TRBJ2-3	TGTGCCAGCAGCGACAGACTTCGCACAGATACGCAGTATTTT	CASSDRLRTDTQYF
.	TRBV18	few	TRBJ2-5	TGTGCCAGCTCACCGGACGGACAGTGGGGGACCCAGTACTTC	CASSPDGQWGTQYF
TRBD2	TRBV5-1	many	TRBJ2-1	TGCGCCAGCAGCTCCCCGTTAGCGGGGGTCTCCTACAATGAGCAGTTCTTC	CASSSPLAGVSYNEQFF
.	TRBV27	many	TRBJ2-5	TGTGCCAGCAGTTTAGAAGGGGACTCCCAAGAGACCCAGTACTTC	CASSLEGDSQETQYF
TRBD2	TRBV5-1	few	TRBJ2-1	TGCGCCAGCAGCTTCGACACTAGCGGGAGTTACAATGAGCAGTTCTTC	CASSFDTSGSYNEQFF
TRBD1	TRBV11-2	many	TRBJ1-3	TGTGCCAGCAGCACACGACGGGACAGGGGTGTAAACACCATATATTTT	CASSTRRDRGVNTIYF
.	TRBV11-2	many	TRBJ2-1	TGTGCCAGCAGCTTAGGGCAGGGGGGCGTGAATGAGCAGTTCTTC	CASSLGQGGVNEQFF